The entry below gives a single T cell receptor (beta chain) sequence along with its context. These data are taken from a study of blood T cell repertoires in COVID-19. About the study: The cDNA or gDNA used as material had been derived from T cells, B-cell-depleted T cells, or PBMCs.

The V and J ends lost 7 bases and 4 bases, in that order; junction bases with no gene match: 16. This CDR3 has 19 amino acids. The V gene's germline CDR1 is SGHAT and CDR2 FQNNGV. The assay was immunoSEQ multiplex PCR, and TCRdb's table has in-frame clones only and misses some. The sample includes around 170,000 clones, 80% to 90% of them seen just once. The TCR originated in a man in his sixties with acute or convalescent COVID-19. Sequencing was done on a sample of peripheral blood. This chain joins TRBV11-2 and TRBJ1-6; 10 bases fit TRBD1. In nucleotides, the CDR3 is TGTGCCAGCACCTTGAGGGAGGAGACAGGGGGCACTTATAATTCACCCCTCCACTTT. This translates into CASTLREETGGTYNSPLHF.